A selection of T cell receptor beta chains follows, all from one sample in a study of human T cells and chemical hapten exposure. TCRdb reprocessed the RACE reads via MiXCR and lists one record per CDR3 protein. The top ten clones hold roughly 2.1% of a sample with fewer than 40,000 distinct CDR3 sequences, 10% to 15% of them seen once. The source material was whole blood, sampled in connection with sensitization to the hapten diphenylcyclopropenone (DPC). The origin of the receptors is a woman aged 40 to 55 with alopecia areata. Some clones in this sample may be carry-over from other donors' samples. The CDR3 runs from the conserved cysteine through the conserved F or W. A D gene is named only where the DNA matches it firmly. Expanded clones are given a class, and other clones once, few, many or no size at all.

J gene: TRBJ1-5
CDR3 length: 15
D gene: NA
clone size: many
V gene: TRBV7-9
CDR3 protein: CASSPPEVTGQPQHF
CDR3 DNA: TGTGCCAGCAGCCCTCCGGAGGTGACGGGTCAGCCCCAGCATTTT

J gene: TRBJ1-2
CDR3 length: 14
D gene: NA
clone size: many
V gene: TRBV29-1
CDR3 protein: CSVENRQKRYGYTF
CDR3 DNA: TGCAGCGTTGAAAATAGACAGAAGAGGTATGGCTACACCTTC

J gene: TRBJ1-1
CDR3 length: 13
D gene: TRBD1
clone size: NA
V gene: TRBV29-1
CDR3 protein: CSGGTGTNTEAFF
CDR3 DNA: TGCAGCGGCGGGACAGGAACGAACACTGAAGCTTTCTTT

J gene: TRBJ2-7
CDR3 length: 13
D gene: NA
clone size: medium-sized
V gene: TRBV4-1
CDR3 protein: CASSQDKGGEQYF
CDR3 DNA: TGCGCCAGCAGCCAAGATAAAGGGGGCGAGCAGTACTTC

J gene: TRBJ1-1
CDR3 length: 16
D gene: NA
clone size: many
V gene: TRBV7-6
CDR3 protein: CASSLAMRPTNTEAFF
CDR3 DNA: TGTGCCAGCAGCTTAGCAATGAGGCCGACGAACACTGAAGCTTTCTTT

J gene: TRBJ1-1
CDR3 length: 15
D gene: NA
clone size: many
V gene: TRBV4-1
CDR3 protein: CASSRTRVKNTEAFF
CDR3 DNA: TGCGCCAGCAGCCGGACTAGGGTTAAGAACACTGAAGCTTTCTTT

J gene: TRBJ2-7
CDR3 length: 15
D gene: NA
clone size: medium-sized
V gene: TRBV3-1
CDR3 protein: CASSRGELRSYEQYF
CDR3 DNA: TGTGCCAGCAGCCGGGGGGAGCTCCGCTCCTACGAGCAGTACTTC

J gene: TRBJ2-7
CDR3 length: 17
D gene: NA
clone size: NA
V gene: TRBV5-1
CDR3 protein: CASSNLRQALRGHEQYF
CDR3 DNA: TGCGCCAGCAGCAACCTGAGACAGGCGCTGAGGGGTCACGAGCAGTACTTC

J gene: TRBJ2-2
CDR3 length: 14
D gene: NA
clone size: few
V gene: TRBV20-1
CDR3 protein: CSARSGGNTGELFF
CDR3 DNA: TGCAGTGCTAGATCGGGGGGCAACACCGGGGAGCTGTTTTTT

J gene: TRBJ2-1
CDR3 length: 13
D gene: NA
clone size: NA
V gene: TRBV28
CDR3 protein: CASSLLGYNEQFF
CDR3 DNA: TGTGCCAGCAGTTTATTGGGTTACAATGAGCAGTTCTTC

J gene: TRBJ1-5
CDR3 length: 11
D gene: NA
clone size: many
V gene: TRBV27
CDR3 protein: CASRAGQTQHF
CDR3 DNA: TGTGCCAGCAGGGCGGGTCAGACCCAGCATTTT

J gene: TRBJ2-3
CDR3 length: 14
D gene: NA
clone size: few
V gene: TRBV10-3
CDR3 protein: CAIRGSLLSDTQYF
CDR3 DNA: TGTGCCATCAGGGGAAGTCTACTTTCAGATACGCAGTATTTT

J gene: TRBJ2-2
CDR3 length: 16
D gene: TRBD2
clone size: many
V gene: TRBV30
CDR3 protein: CAWMGLAGTNTGELFF
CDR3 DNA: TGTGCCTGGATGGGACTAGCGGGAACGAACACCGGGGAGCTGTTTTTT

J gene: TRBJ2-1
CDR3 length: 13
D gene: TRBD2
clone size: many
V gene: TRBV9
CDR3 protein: CASSPAGVNEQFF
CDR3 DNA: TGTGCCAGCAGCCCCGCGGGGGTCAATGAGCAGTTCTTC

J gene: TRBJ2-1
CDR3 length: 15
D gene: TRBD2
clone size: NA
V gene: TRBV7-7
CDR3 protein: CASSPGLDLGGEQFF
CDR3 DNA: TGTGCTAGCAGCCCAGGACTAGACCTGGGGGGTGAGCAGTTCTTC

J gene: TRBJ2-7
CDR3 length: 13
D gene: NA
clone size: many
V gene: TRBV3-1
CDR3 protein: CASSPSYSYEQYF
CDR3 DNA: TGTGCCAGCAGCCCTTCCTACTCCTACGAGCAGTACTTC

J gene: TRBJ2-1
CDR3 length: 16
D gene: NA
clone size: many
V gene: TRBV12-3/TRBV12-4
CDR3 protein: CASSQNRRRDYNEQFF
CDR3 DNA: TGTGCCAGCAGCCAAAATAGAAGGAGGGACTACAATGAGCAGTTCTTC

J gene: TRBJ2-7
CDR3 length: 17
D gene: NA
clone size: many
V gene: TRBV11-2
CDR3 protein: CASRRPGARFHSYEQYF
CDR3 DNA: TGTGCCAGCAGGCGTCCAGGGGCCCGATTCCACTCTTACGAGCAGTACTTC

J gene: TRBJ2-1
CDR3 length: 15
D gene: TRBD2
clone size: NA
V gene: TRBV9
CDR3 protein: CASSVGPSGGNEQFF
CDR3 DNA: TGTGCCAGCAGCGTAGGCCCTAGCGGGGGCAATGAGCAGTTCTTC

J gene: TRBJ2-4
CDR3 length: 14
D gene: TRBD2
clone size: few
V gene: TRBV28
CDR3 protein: CASSSPSGPNIQYF
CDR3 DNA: TGTGCCAGCAGTTCACCTAGCGGGCCCAACATTCAGTACTTC

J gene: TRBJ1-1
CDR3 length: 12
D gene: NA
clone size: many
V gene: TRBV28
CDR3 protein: CASSLLGTEAFF
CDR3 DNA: TGTGCCAGCAGTTTATTGGGTACTGAAGCTTTCTTT

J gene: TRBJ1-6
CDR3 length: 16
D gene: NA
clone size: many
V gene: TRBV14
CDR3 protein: CASSQGVGSYNSPLHF
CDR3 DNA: TGTGCCAGCAGCCAAGGAGTAGGGTCCTATAATTCACCCCTCCACTTT

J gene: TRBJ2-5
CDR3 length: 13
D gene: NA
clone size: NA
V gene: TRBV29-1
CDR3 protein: CSVGQTGGETQYF
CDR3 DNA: TGCAGCGTTGGACAGACCGGGGGTGAGACCCAGTACTTC

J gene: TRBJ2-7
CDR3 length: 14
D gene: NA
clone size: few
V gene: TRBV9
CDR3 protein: CASSVATGDYEQYF
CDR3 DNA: TGTGCCAGCAGCGTAGCTACGGGGGACTACGAGCAGTACTTC

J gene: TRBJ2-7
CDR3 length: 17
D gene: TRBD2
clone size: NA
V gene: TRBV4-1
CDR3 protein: CASSQESRAGGLYEQYF
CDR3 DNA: TGCGCCAGCAGCCAAGAGAGTAGGGCGGGAGGACTCTACGAGCAGTACTTC

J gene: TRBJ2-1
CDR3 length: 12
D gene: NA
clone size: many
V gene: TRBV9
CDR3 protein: CASSVDLDEQFF
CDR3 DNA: TGTGCCAGCAGCGTAGATTTGGATGAGCAGTTCTTC

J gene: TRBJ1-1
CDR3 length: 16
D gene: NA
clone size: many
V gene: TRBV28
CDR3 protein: CASTRIGEILNTEAFF
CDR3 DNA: TGTGCCAGCACTCGAATAGGGGAAATCCTGAACACTGAAGCTTTCTTT

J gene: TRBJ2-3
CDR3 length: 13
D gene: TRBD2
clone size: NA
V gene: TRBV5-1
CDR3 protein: CASSGGEPDTQYF
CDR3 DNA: TGCGCCAGCAGCGGGGGGGAACCAGATACGCAGTATTTT

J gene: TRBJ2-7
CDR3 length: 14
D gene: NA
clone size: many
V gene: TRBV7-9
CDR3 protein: CASSSRNRGYEQYF
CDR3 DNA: TGTGCCAGCAGCTCCAGAAATAGGGGCTACGAGCAGTACTTC